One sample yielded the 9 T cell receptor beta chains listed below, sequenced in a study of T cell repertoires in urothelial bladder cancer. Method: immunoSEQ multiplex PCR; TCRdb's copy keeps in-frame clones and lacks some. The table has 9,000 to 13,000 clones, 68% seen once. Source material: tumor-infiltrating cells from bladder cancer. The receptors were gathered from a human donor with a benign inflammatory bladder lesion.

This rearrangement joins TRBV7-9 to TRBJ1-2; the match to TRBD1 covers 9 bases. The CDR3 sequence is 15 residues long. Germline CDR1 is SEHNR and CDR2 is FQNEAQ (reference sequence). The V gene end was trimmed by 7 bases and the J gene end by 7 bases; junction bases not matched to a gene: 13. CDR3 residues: CASNWDREVTSGYTF. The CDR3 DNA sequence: TGTGCCAGCAATTGGGACAGGGAAGTAACGAGTGGCTACACCTTC.

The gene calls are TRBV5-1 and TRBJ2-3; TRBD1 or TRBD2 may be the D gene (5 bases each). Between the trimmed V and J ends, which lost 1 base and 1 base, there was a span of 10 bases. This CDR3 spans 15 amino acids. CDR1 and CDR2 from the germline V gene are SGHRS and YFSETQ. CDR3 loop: CASSLRGVGTDTQYF. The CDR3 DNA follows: TGCGCCAGCAGCTTGAGAGGGGTAGGCACAGATACGCAGTATTTT.

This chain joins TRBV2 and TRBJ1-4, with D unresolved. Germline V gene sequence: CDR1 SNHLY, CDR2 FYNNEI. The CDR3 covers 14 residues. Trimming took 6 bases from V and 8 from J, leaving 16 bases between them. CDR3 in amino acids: CASSVSGVGEKLFF. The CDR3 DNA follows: TGTGCCAGCAGCGTCTCAGGTGTTGGCGAAAAACTGTTTTTT.

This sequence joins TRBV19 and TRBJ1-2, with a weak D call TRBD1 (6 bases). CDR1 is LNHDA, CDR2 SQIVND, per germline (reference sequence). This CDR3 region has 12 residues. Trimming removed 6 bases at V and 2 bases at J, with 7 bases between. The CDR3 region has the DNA TGTGCCAGTAGCGGACAGAACTATGGCTACACCTTC. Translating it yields CASSGQNYGYTF. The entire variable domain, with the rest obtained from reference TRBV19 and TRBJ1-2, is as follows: DGGITQSPKYLFRKEGQNVTLSCEQNLNHDAMYWYRQDPGQGLRLIYYSQIVNDFQKGDIAEGYSVSREKKESFPLTVTSAQKNPTAFYLCASSGQNYGYTFGSGTRLTVV.

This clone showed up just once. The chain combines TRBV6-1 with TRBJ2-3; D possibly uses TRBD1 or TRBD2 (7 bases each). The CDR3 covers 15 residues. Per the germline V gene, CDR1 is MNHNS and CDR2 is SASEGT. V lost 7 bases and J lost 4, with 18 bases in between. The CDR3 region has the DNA TGTGCCAGCACCCAGGGGGGGGCAGGTTCAGATACGCAGTATTTT. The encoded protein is CASTQGGAGSDTQYF.

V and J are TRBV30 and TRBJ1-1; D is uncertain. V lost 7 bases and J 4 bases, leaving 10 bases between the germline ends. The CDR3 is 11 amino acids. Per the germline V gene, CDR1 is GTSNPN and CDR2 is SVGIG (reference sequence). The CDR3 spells CAFHGFTEAFF. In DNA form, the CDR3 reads TGTGCCTTCCACGGTTTCACTGAAGCTTTCTTT.

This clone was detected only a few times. CDR3 coding DNA: TGCGCCAGCAGCTTGGGGGGACTACTTTGGTCCGAGTCCGGGCTGAGCTCCTACGAGCAGTACTTC. Protein product: CASSLGGLLWSESGLSSYEQYF. The J gene is TRBJ2-7, the V gene TRBV5-1; 7 bases align to TRBD2. The germline V gene has CDR1 SGHRS and CDR2 YFSETQ. Trimming removed 0 bases from V and 0 bases from J; junction bases left unmatched: 24. The CDR3 sequence is 22 residues long.

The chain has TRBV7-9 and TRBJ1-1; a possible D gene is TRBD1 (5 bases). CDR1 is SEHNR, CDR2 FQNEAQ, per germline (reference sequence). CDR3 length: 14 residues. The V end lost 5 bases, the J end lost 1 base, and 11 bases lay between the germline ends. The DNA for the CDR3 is TGTGCCAGCAGCCAAGGCGGGGCGAACACTGAAGCTTTCTTT. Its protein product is CASSQGGANTEAFF.

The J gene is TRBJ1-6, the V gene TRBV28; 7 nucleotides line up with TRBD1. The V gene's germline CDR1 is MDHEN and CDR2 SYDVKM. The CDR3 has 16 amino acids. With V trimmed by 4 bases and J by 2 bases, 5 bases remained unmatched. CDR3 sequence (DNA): TGTGCCAGCAGTTCAACACAGGGGCCCTATAATTCACCCCTCCACTTT. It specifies CASSSTQGPYNSPLHF.